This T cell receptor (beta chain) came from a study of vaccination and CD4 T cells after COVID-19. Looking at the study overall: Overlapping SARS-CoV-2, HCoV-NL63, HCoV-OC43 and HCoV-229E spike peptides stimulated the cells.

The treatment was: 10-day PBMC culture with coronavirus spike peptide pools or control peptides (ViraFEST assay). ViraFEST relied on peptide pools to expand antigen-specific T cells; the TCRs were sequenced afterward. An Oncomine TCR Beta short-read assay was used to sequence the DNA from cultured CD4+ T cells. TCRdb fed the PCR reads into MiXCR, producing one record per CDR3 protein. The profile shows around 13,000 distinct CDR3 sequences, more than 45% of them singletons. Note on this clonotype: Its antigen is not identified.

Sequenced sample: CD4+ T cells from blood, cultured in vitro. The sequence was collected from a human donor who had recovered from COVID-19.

The CDR3 loop is CSANQEGLAGGLGEQYF. The CDR3 region has the DNA TGCAGTGCAAACCAAGAGGGACTAGCGGGAGGACTGGGCGAGCAGTACTTC. The rearrangement joins TRBV20-1 to TRBJ2-7, with 15 bases that match TRBD2. The CDR3 runs 17 residues. Germline V gene lookup returns CDR1 DFQATT and CDR2 SNEGSKA (reference sequence). J gave up 6 bases and V 6 bases, and 15 bases lay outside the gene matches.